The next 32 T cell receptor beta chains were all read from a single sample in a study of neurological immune-mediated disorders. Each CDR3 protein gets one entry after TCRdb re-called the 5' RACE reads with MiXCR. The sample gives 50,000 to 60,000 distinct CDR3 sequences, roughly 15% of which show up once; roughly 4.4% is in the top ten. Sequencing used PBMCs. The source is a man aged 60 to 75 in good health.

At least ten counts were recorded for this clonotype. V is TRBV5-1 and J is TRBJ1-4; D call uncertain. CDR1 is SGHRS and CDR2 is YFSETQ in the germline V gene. Trimming removed 0 bases from V and 4 bases from J, with 7 bases in between. The CDR3 sequence is 14 residues long. CDR3: CASSLGQNNEKLFF. The CDR3, as DNA: TGCGCCAGCAGCTTGGGGCAAAATAATGAAAAACTGTTTTTT.

The V gene is TRBV7-9, the J gene TRBJ1-4; 7 nucleotides match TRBD1. The CDR3 runs to 14 residues. Germline CDR1 and CDR2: SEHNR and FQNEAQ (reference sequence). V was pared by 10 bases and J by 8 bases, with 13 bases of the junction left unmatched. CDR3 sequence: CANRSTGSGEKLFF. The CDR3, as DNA: TGTGCCAACAGGTCGACAGGGTCTGGCGAAAAACTGTTTTTT.

This clonotype showed up many times. This sequence joins TRBV25-1 and TRBJ1-3; 8 nucleotides match TRBD1. The CDR3 runs 15 residues. With V trimmed by 8 bases and J by 0 bases, 6 bases remained unmatched. Per germline, CDR1 MGHDK and CDR2 SYGVNS. The CDR3 region is CASERDRPSGNTIYF. CDR3 in DNA: TGTGCCAGCGAGAGGGACAGGCCCTCTGGAAACACCATATATTTT.

This clonotype was observed at least ten times. V usage is TRBV3-1 and J usage is TRBJ2-6, with 7 bases that match TRBD2. V lost 4 bases, J lost 5 bases, and 8 bases stayed unmatched. CDR3 size: 16 residues. The V gene's germline CDR1 is LGHDT and CDR2 YNNKEL (reference sequence). CDR3 sequence (DNA): TGTGCCAGCAGCCCCGTAACTAGCGAGCGGGCCAACGTCCTGACTTTC. Protein product: CASSPVTSERANVLTF. Filled out from reference TRBV3-1 and TRBJ2-6, the complete variable domain reads DTAVSQTPKYLVTQMGNDKSIKCEQNLGHDTMYWYKQDSKKFLKIMFSYNNKELIINETVPNRFSPKSPDKAHLNLHINSLELGDSAVYFCASSPVTSERANVLTFGAGSRLTVL.

This clonotype was counted at least ten times. V and J are TRBV5-1 and TRBJ1-2, with D hard to call. V was pared by 1 base and J by 2 bases, with 9 bases between. The CDR3 consists of 14 residues. Germline CDR1 is SGHRS and CDR2 is YFSETQ. CDR3 nucleotide sequence: TGCGCCAGCAGCTTGAACGCTCTGAACTATGGCTACACCTTC. Amino acid sequence: CASSLNALNYGYTF. Using reference TRBV5-1 and TRBJ1-2 for the parts outside the CDR3, the full variable domain is KAGVTQTPRYLIKTRGQQVTLSCSPISGHRSVSWYQQTPGQGLQFLFEYFSETQRNKGNFPGRFSGRQFSNSRSEMNVSTLELGDSALYLCASSLNALNYGYTFGSGTRLTVV.

The chain joins TRBV6-2 or TRBV6-3 to TRBJ2-6, with 11 bases aligning to TRBD2. Trimming took 7 bases from V and 2 from J; bases not matched to a gene: 10. Germline V gives CDR1 MNHEY, CDR2 SVGEGT. The CDR3 has 18 residues. The CDR3 DNA reads TGTGCCAGCACAGATCCGACTAGCGGGAATCCTGGGGCCAACGTCCTGACTTTC. Encoded protein: CASTDPTSGNPGANVLTF.

At least ten counts were recorded for this clonotype. The chain is built from TRBV10-3 and TRBJ2-7; a possible D gene is TRBD2 (6 bases). Germline V gene sequence: CDR1 ENHRY, CDR2 SYGVKD. The length of the CDR3 is 14 residues. V was shortened by 2 bases and J by 3 bases, with 11 bases between the two germline ends. DNA for the CDR3: TGTGCCATCAGTGAGAGGGGACTGTTCTACGAGCAGTACTTC. Translation: CAISERGLFYEQYF.

In this sample, this clonotype turned up many times. V is TRBV11-3 and J is TRBJ2-2; D is ambiguous. The CDR3 runs 14 residues. V was cut by 5 bases and J by 3 bases, with 10 bases left in between. The germline V gene encodes CDR1 SGHNT and CDR2 YENEEA. The CDR3 coding sequence is TGTGCCAGCAGCCCAGGTGGTTACACCGGGGAGCTGTTTTTT. It specifies CASSPGGYTGELFF.

This clonotype was observed many times. One junction end does not reproduce the germline sequence, and a read error may be involved. This chain joins TRBV29-1 and TRBJ1-1, with D unresolved. The CDR3 is 12 amino acids. Germline CDR1 and CDR2: SQVTM and ANQGSEA. CDR3 coding DNA: TGCAGCGTTGACCGTGGGAACTCTGAAGCTTTCTTT. This gives the protein CSVDRGNSEAFF. Full variable domain (rest looked up from reference TRBV29-1 and TRBJ1-1): SAVISQKPSRDICQRGTSLTIQCQVDSQVTMMFWYRQQPGQSLTLIATANQGSEATYESGFVIDKFPISRPNLTFSTLTVSNMSPEDSSIYLCSVDRGNSEAFFGQGTRLTVV.

This clonotype was seen many times. The chain links TRBV3-1 to TRBJ1-1; D not resolved. The CDR3 has 13 amino acids. Trimming left V 5 bases short and J 0 bases short, with 7 bases between. Germline assignment: CDR1 LGHDT and CDR2 YNNKEL (reference sequence). CDR3 bases: TGTGCCAGCAGCTCCCGACTGAACACTGAAGCTTTCTTT. The encoded protein is CASSSRLNTEAFF.

This clonotype was counted many times. The chain employs TRBV15 and TRBJ1-4; D gene ambiguous. V lost 5 bases to trimming and J lost 5 bases, with 12 bases between them. The CDR3 extends over 14 amino acids. Germline lookup yields CDR1 LNHNV and CDR2 YYDKDF (reference sequence). The CDR3 DNA follows: TGTGCCACCAGCGAGTACGGTTCGAATGAAAAACTGTTTTTT. Protein product: CATSEYGSNEKLFF.

This clonotype was detected ten times or more. The rearrangement links TRBV3-1 to TRBJ2-7; 8 nucleotides align to TRBD1. This CDR3 has 14 residues. CDR1 LGHDT and CDR2 YNNKEL come from the germline V gene (reference sequence). The ends lost 4 bases at V and 2 bases at J; junction bases unmatched: 4. CDR3 coding DNA: TGTGCCAGCAGCCCCGGGACAGGAGCCTACGAGCAGTACTTC. Translated: CASSPGTGAYEQYF.

In this sample, this clonotype turned up many times. J is TRBJ2-1 and V is TRBV12-3 or TRBV12-4, with 10 bases fitting TRBD2. The CDR3 runs to 15 residues. V shed 4 bases, J shed 6 bases, and the junction held 6 bases outside the gene matches. The CDR3 DNA reads as TGTGCCAGCAGTTCACGAGCGGGAGGGCGCAATGAGCAGTTCTTC. It codes for CASSSRAGGRNEQFF.

The table lists this clonotype with many counts. The chain recombines TRBV11-2 with TRBJ2-1, with D tentatively TRBD1 or TRBD2 (5 bases each). This CDR3 contains 16 residues. With 1 base removed from V and 7 bases from J, the gap between germline ends came to 17 bases. Germline CDR1 and CDR2: SGHAT and FQNNGV. The CDR3 DNA is TGTGCCAGCAGCTTAGCCCTGACAGAGGGGATGAATGAGCAGTTCTTC. Protein product: CASSLALTEGMNEQFF.

This chain links TRBV5-1 with TRBJ2-3; D is uncertain. Trimming removed 5 bases at V and 0 bases at J, with 13 bases between. CDR1 is SGHRS, CDR2 YFSETQ, per germline. This CDR3 region has 15 residues. DNA of the CDR3: TGCGCCAGCAGTTCCCGAGTCCGCAGCACAGATACGCAGTATTTT. As protein: CASSSRVRSTDTQYF. The full variable domain, completed using reference TRBV5-1 and TRBJ2-3, is KAGVTQTPRYLIKTRGQQVTLSCSPISGHRSVSWYQQTPGQGLQFLFEYFSETQRNKGNFPGRFSGRQFSNSRSEMNVSTLELGDSALYLCASSSRVRSTDTQYFGPGTRLTVL.

This clonotype showed up many times. The V call is TRBV3-1, the J call TRBJ2-7; 9 bases map to TRBD1. Trimming took 5 bases from V and 6 from J; bases not matched to a gene: 8. The CDR3 totals 14 residues. CDR1 and CDR2 from the germline V gene are LGHDT and YNNKEL (reference sequence). This chain's CDR3 is CASSKGTGNGEQYF. In nucleotides, the CDR3 is TGTGCCAGCAGCAAAGGGACAGGGAATGGCGAGCAGTACTTC.

This clonotype was counted many times. The chain employs TRBV7-9 and TRBJ2-5, with D perhaps being TRBD1 or TRBD2 (7 bases each). CDR1 is SEHNR, CDR2 FQNEAQ, per germline (reference sequence). The CDR3 has 15 amino acids. V was trimmed by 5 bases and J by 1 base, leaving 14 bases between them. CDR3 sequence: CASSAGGGIQETQYF. CDR3 bases: TGTGCCAGCAGCGCAGGGGGGGGGATCCAAGAGACCCAGTACTTC.

This clonotype has ten or more counts. The rearrangement joins TRBV6-6 to TRBJ1-1; perhaps TRBD1 as D (5 bases). With 5 bases removed from V and 1 base from J, the gap between germline ends came to 11 bases. The CDR3 has 14 amino acids. Germline V lookup: CDR1 MNHNY, CDR2 SVGAGI (reference sequence). The CDR3 loop is CASSLRDANTEAFF. The DNA of the CDR3 is TGTGCCAGCAGTCTCCGGGACGCGAACACTGAAGCTTTCTTT.

The table lists this clonotype with many counts. The gene calls are TRBV5-6 and TRBJ2-7; D gene ambiguous. Deletions cut 0 bases from V and 3 bases from J, with 7 bases between. The CDR3 spans 13 residues. Germline V gene data show CDR1 as SGHDT and CDR2 as YYEEEE. The CDR3 spells CASSLVSNYEQYF. In DNA form, the CDR3 reads TGTGCCAGCAGCTTGGTCTCTAACTACGAGCAGTACTTC.

Ten or more counts support this clonotype. This sequence joins TRBV5-1 and TRBJ1-1, with D unresolved. CDR3 length equals 14 residues. Between the trimmed V and J ends, which lost 4 bases and 0 bases, there was a span of 10 bases. Germline CDR1 SGHRS, CDR2 YFSETQ. The DNA of the CDR3 is TGCGCCAGCAGCCAAAACATCATGAACACTGAAGCTTTCTTT. Translated, it gives CASSQNIMNTEAFF.

This clonotype was observed many times. The CDR3 bases are TGTGCCAGCAGTAACGCTGGGGGAGAGACCCAGTACTTC. Translation gives CASSNAGGETQYF. The rearrangement links TRBV2 to TRBJ2-5; D possibly matches TRBD1 or TRBD2 (5 bases each). The germline V gene encodes CDR1 SNHLY and CDR2 FYNNEI. Trimming took off 5 bases at V and 4 bases at J, with 11 bases between the two ends. CDR3 length: 13 residues.

In this sample, this clonotype turned up many times. J is TRBJ2-2 and V is TRBV29-1, with D possibly matching TRBD2 (6 bases). The germline CDR1 and CDR2 sequences are SQVTM and ANQGSEA. The V end was cut by 5 bases, the J end by 4 bases, with 14 bases between. This CDR3 has 14 residues. The CDR3 protein is CSVPRVGGTGELFF. DNA of the CDR3: TGCAGCGTTCCTAGGGTGGGGGGCACCGGGGAGCTGTTTTTT.

At least ten counts were recorded for this clonotype. The J gene is TRBJ2-7, the V gene TRBV12-3 or TRBV12-4; D is uncertain. The CDR3 extends over 12 amino acids. The CDR3 region has the DNA TGTGCGAGTACCAAGGGTACCTACGAGCAGTACTTC. It codes for CASTKGTYEQYF.

This clonotype was found many times. The chain couples TRBV7-2 to TRBJ2-7, with a weak D call TRBD1 (6 bases). Germline V CDR1 and CDR2: SGHTA, FQGNSA. The CDR3 spans 13 residues. Deletions cut 4 bases from V and 5 bases from J, with 12 bases between. Here the CDR3 reads CASSSYRVNEQYF. CDR3 DNA sequence: TGTGCCAGCAGCTCCTACAGGGTCAACGAGCAGTACTTC.

This clonotype came up many times. J is TRBJ2-3 and V is TRBV7-2; D gene unclear. Germline V CDR1 and CDR2: SGHTA, FQGNSA. The germline V and J ends were trimmed by 2 bases and 2 bases, with 11 bases remaining between them. The CDR3 extends over 15 amino acids. CDR3 coding DNA: TGTGCCAGCAGCTTAATGTTGGTTTCCACAGATACGCAGTATTTT. The encoded protein is CASSLMLVSTDTQYF.

The chain has TRBV20-1 and TRBJ2-2; 10 bases fit TRBD2. The CDR3 has 16 residues. The germline gives CDR1 DFQATT, CDR2 SNEGSKA (reference sequence). Trimming removed 0 bases from V and 2 bases from J; junction bases left unmatched: 3. CDR3 sequence (DNA): TGCAGTGCTAGAGATCCACTAGCGGGAAACACCGGGGAGCTGTTTTTT. Translating gives CSARDPLAGNTGELFF.

This clonotype was picked up many times. This sequence joins TRBV5-1 and TRBJ1-1, with 8 bases lining up with TRBD1. CDR3 length equals 17 residues. With V trimmed by 0 bases and J by 6 bases, 13 bases remained unmatched. The germline gives CDR1 SGHRS, CDR2 YFSETQ. For the CDR3, the DNA is TGCGCCAGCAGCTTGGCCCCGACCGACAGGGGAGTTTCTGAAGCTTTCTTT. It encodes CASSLAPTDRGVSEAFF.

This clonotype was observed many times. The chain links TRBV5-1 to TRBJ1-4, with D uncertain. V was shortened by 2 bases and J by 3 bases, with 14 bases between the two germline ends. The CDR3 has 16 amino acids. From germline, CDR1 is SGHRS and CDR2 YFSETQ. CDR3: CASSLSAGRPNEKLFF. The CDR3 DNA follows: TGCGCCAGCAGCTTATCGGCCGGACGACCTAATGAAAAACTGTTTTTT.

This clonotype was seen repeatedly, ten times or more. V is TRBV20-1 and J is TRBJ2-2; TRBD2 might be the D (5 bases). The germline V and J ends were trimmed by 6 bases and 7 bases, with 12 bases remaining between them. The CDR3 has 12 residues. Germline V gene data show CDR1 as DFQATT and CDR2 as SNEGSKA (reference sequence). The CDR3 DNA is TGCAGTGCCAAGAAGCGGTTCGGGGAGCTGTTTTTT. Its translation: CSAKKRFGELFF.

This clonotype has a count of ten or more. The chain combines TRBV7-2 with TRBJ2-5; 8 bases match TRBD2. Germline CDR1 reads SGHTA; CDR2 reads FQGNSA. The CDR3 spans 15 residues. V shed 3 bases, J shed 5 bases, and the junction held 8 bases outside the gene matches. CDR3 residues: CASSLSLADSETQYF. CDR3 sequence (DNA): TGTGCCAGCAGCTTGTCACTAGCGGATAGCGAGACCCAGTACTTC.

This clonotype was counted at least ten times. The chain joins TRBV20-1 to TRBJ2-1, with 10 nucleotides matching TRBD2. The CDR3 covers 16 residues. Germline trimming cut 0 bases from V and 9 bases from J; bases unmatched to any gene: 11. Germline lookup yields CDR1 DFQATT and CDR2 SNEGSKA (reference sequence). The CDR3, as DNA: TGCAGTGCTAGAGATAGAGCGGGAGGGCTCAAGGGTGAGCAGTTCTTC. It yields the protein CSARDRAGGLKGEQFF.

This chain uses TRBV7-6 with TRBJ1-1; D is ambiguous. V lost 8 bases and J lost 1, with 8 bases in between. Germline V lookup: CDR1 SGHVS, CDR2 FNYEAQ. This CDR3 contains 12 residues. The chain's CDR3 is CASARANTEAFF. The CDR3 nucleotides are TGTGCCAGCGCAAGGGCGAACACTGAAGCTTTCTTT.